This TCR beta chain was recovered during a study of lymphopenia after photon versus proton radiotherapy. Regarding the study as a whole: After the lymphocyte nadir, photon-treated repertoires showed oligoclonal expansion, especially of CD8+ Temra cells. Only patients who died were analyzed for survival; proton advantage is unproven. Under photons, naive T cells and diversity fell while effector/memory populations rose. Post-nadir TCR diversity decline inversely tracked overall survival among those who died.

Clones were read by immunoSEQ multiplex PCR, and TCRdb kept only the in-frame ones, dropping some. This sample has 65,000 to 85,000 clones; around 90% occur once, and the top ten carry over 2%. The count of this clone is one. Its antigen is as yet unknown. This CDR3 contains 15 residues. Germline values: CDR1 SGHAT, CDR2 FQNNGV. Losses at the gene ends were 5 bases for V and 4 bases for J; bases not matched to a gene: 6. Sequences were derived from peripheral blood, sampled from a patient treated with photon-based radiotherapy. The TCR was taken from a woman aged 40 to 50 with cholangiocarcinoma. This chain uses TRBV11-2 with TRBJ1-1; 11 bases are a match to TRBD1. The CDR3 DNA follows: TGTGCCAGCAGCCACGCCGGGACAGGGGGCACTGAAGCTTTCTTT. Translating gives CASSHAGTGGTEAFF.